The present entry profiles one TCR beta chain with its context. The record originates from a study of blood T cell repertoires in COVID-19. Only in-frame clones appear in the TCRdb table, and some are missing; sequencing was by immunoSEQ multiplex PCR. The sample includes 150,000 to 200,000 clones, around 73% of them seen just once. Recovered participants had two consecutive negative NP/OP PCR tests, healthcare professional clearance, or symptom resolution. Per germline, CDR1 MDHEN and CDR2 SYDVKM. Trimming pared 2 bases from V and 6 bases from J, leaving 11 bases between. The CDR3 has 14 amino acids.

The V call is TRBV28, the J call TRBJ1-5; tentative D call: TRBD1 (5 bases). The sequencing input was PBMCs or T cells enriched from blood (not recorded which). The source is a woman aged 45-60 years who had recovered from COVID-19. The CDR3 loop is CASSLLGGGQPQHF. The CDR3 DNA is TGTGCCAGCAGTTTACTGGGGGGGGGTCAGCCCCAGCATTTT.